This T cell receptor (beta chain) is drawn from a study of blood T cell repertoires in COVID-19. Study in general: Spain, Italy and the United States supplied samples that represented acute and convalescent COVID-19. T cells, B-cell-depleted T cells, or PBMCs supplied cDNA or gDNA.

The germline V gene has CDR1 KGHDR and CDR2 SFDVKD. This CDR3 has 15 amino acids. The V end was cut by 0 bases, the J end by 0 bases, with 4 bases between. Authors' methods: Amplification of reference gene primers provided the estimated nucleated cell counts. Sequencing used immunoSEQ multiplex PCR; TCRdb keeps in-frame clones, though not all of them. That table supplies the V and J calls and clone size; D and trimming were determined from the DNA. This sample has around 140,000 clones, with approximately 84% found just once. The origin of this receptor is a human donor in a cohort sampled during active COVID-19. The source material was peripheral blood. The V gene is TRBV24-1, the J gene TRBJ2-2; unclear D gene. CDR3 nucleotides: TGTGCCACCAGTGATTTGACTCCGAACACCGGGGAGCTGTTTTTT. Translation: CATSDLTPNTGELFF.